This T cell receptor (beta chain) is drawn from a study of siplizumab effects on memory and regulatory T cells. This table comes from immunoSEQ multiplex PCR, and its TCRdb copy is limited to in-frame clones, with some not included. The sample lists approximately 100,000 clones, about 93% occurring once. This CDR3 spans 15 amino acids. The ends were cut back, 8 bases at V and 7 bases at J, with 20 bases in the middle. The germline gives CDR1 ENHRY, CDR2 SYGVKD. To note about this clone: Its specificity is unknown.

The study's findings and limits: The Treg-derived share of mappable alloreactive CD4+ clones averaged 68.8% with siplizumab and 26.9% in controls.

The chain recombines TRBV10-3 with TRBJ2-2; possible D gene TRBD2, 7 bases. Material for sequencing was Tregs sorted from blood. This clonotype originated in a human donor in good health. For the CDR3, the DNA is TGTGCCATCGGAGAGGGGGGGCGCGTCAACGGGGAGCTGTTTTTT. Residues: CAIGEGGRVNGELFF.